The T cell receptor beta chain described here comes from a study of blood T cell repertoires in COVID-19. Overall study context: Samples of COVID-19 (acute and convalescent) were obtained from the United States, Italy and Spain. Sample material is recorded as cDNA or gDNA derived from T cells, B-cell-depleted T cells, or PBMCs.

Patients from Seattle were sampled longitudinally, starting during active infection. Generated by immunoSEQ multiplex PCR, the TCRdb table keeps only in-frame clones and is missing some. The sample lists about 190,000 clones, about 81% occurring once. Germline-derived CDR1 and CDR2 are SGHTA and FQGNSA. Germline trimming cut 0 bases from V and 2 bases from J; bases unmatched to any gene: 7. The CDR3 runs to 16 residues. Source material: peripheral blood. This receptor was obtained from a woman older than 75 with COVID-19, enrolled during active disease. This sequence joins TRBV7-2 and TRBJ2-7; 7 bases are a match to TRBD2. This chain's CDR3 is CASSLAGSSGAYEQYF. The CDR3 DNA sequence: TGTGCCAGCAGCTTAGCAGGGTCTAGCGGTGCCTACGAGCAGTACTTC.